This TCR beta chain was retrieved from a study of blood T cell repertoires in COVID-19. Overall study: Sites across the United States, Italy and Spain contributed samples from acute and convalescent COVID-19. Sample material is recorded as cDNA or gDNA derived from T cells, B-cell-depleted T cells, or PBMCs.

Germline V CDR1 and CDR2: SGHAT, FQNNGV. With 1 base removed from V and 3 bases from J, the gap between germline ends came to 13 bases. The CDR3 contains 15 residues. In the original workflow: It was from reference gene primer amplification that nucleated cell counts were estimated. Repertoires were generated with immunoSEQ multiplex PCR, while TCRdb's copy carries only in-frame clones and drops some. That table is the source of V, J and clone size, and D and trimming were worked out from the DNA. Among about 250,000 clones listed, 70% to 90% were seen once. Seattle patients were enrolled during active infection and followed longitudinally.

The sequencing sample was made of peripheral blood. V and J are TRBV11-2 and TRBJ2-7; no definite D call. The source of this sequence is a woman aged 30 to 39 with COVID-19, enrolled during active disease. Written as DNA, the CDR3 is TGTGCCAGCAGCTTAGGTACTGGGCAGTTCTACGAGCAGTACTTC. This sequence encodes CASSLGTGQFYEQYF.